Below are 11 T cell receptor beta chains sequenced from a single sample in a study of T-cell memory formation after mild COVID-19. TCRdb re-called the 5' RACE reads through MiXCR, storing one row per CDR3 protein. The sample records roughly 260,000 distinct CDR3 sequences, about 17% being singletons. Sequenced material: PBMCs or a T cell subset sorted from them (not recorded which). The receptors derive from a man in his late teens or twenties who had mild COVID-19 (a few samples of this study predate the infection). Cell type and time point are not known.

This clonotype turned up a few times. CDR3 residues: CASKTSPANTGELFF. The CDR3 coding sequence is TGCGCCAGCAAGACTAGCCCGGCGAACACCGGGGAGCTGTTTTTT. The rearrangement links TRBV5-1 to TRBJ2-2, with TRBD2 matching 7 bases. Germline CDR1 and CDR2: SGHRS and YFSETQ. CDR3 size: 15 residues. J was trimmed by 0 bases and V by 6 bases; bases with no gene match: 5. Full variable domain (rest looked up from reference TRBV5-1 and TRBJ2-2): KAGVTQTPRYLIKTRGQQVTLSCSPISGHRSVSWYQQTPGQGLQFLFEYFSETQRNKGNFPGRFSGRQFSNSRSEMNVSTLELGDSALYLCASKTSPANTGELFFGEGSRLTVL.

This clonotype was counted many times. This chain joins TRBV10-3 and TRBJ1-6; D gene uncertain. The CDR3 is 14 amino acids. Between the trimmed V and J ends, which lost 10 bases and 9 bases, there was a span of 19 bases. The germline CDR1 and CDR2 sequences are ENHRY and SYGVKD. CDR3 protein: CATSEVRAGSPLHF. In DNA form, the CDR3 reads TGTGCCACGTCTGAGGTCAGAGCCGGTTCACCCCTCCACTTT.

The chain carries TRBV9 and TRBJ2-5; TRBD2 matches 14 bases. This CDR3 is built from 15 residues. V gave up 4 bases and J gave up 3 bases; unmatched junction bases: 2. In germline, CDR1 is SGDLS, CDR2 YYNGEE. CDR3 protein: CASSKGLAGEETQYF. In DNA, the CDR3 is TGTGCCAGCAGCAAGGGACTAGCGGGGGAAGAGACCCAGTACTTC.

Ten or more counts support this clonotype. The rearrangement uses TRBV20-1 and TRBJ2-5; no definite D call. V was cut by 1 base and J by 5 bases, with 5 bases left in between. Germline V gene sequence: CDR1 DFQATT, CDR2 SNEGSKA (reference sequence). CDR3 length: 11 residues. The CDR3 nucleotides are TGCAGTGCTAGAGGTCCGGAGACCCAGTACTTC. As protein: CSARGPETQYF.

This sequence joins TRBV12-3 or TRBV12-4 and TRBJ1-1; no definite D call. V lost 6 bases to trimming and J lost 5 bases, with 10 bases between them. CDR3 size: 12 residues. CDR3: CASSALETEAFF. CDR3 coding DNA: TGTGCCAGCAGCGCCCTGGAGACTGAAGCTTTCTTT.

This clonotype turned up a few times. This clone may be a read error of a much larger clone one base away. The V call is TRBV3-1, the J call TRBJ1-1; 9 bases are a match to TRBD1. The length of the CDR3 is 14 residues. CDR1 is LGHDT, CDR2 YNNKEL, per germline (reference sequence). With V trimmed by 4 bases and J by 4 bases, 4 bases remained unmatched. CDR3 protein: CASSLGQGITEAFF. The CDR3 DNA reads as TGTGCCAGCAGCCTCGGACAGGGGATCACTGAAGCTTTCTTT.

This clonotype was detected only a few times. V usage is TRBV6-5 and J usage is TRBJ1-2; D gene ambiguous. The CDR3 runs 15 residues. Germline V lookup: CDR1 MNHEY, CDR2 SVGAGI. Between the trimmed V and J ends, which lost 0 bases and 5 bases, there was a span of 13 bases. CDR3 nucleotide sequence: TGTGCCAGCAGTTACTCAACCGGCAGAGGATATGGCTACACCTTC. Protein product: CASSYSTGRGYGYTF.

This clonotype was seen only a few times. The rearrangement joins TRBV4-1 to TRBJ1-2; TRBD1 might be the D (5 bases). CDR1 MGHRA and CDR2 YSYEKL come from the germline V gene. The V end lost 3 bases, the J end lost 5 bases, and 13 bases lay between the germline ends. The CDR3 runs to 14 residues. The CDR3 reads CASSQQGRKYGYTF. In DNA, the CDR3 is TGCGCCAGCAGCCAGCAGGGCCGAAAGTATGGCTACACCTTC.

This clonotype came up a few times. The chain uses TRBV20-1 and TRBJ2-7; 12 nucleotides agree with TRBD2. Per the germline V gene, CDR1 is DFQATT and CDR2 is SNEGSKA (reference sequence). The CDR3 runs to 13 residues. V lost 3 bases, J lost 4 bases, and 1 base stayed unmatched. In nucleotides, the CDR3 is TGCAGTGCTAGGGGGACTAGCGGGTACGAGCAGTACTTC. Translated, it gives CSARGTSGYEQYF.

V and J are TRBV7-6 and TRBJ1-2; TRBD1 is a possible D gene (5 bases). The V end was cut by 5 bases, the J end by 4 bases, with 17 bases between. The length of the CDR3 is 15 residues. Germline CDR1 and CDR2: SGHVS and FNYEAQ. Here the CDR3 DNA reads TGTGCCAGCAGCCCACCGTGGGACGGCGGCTATGGCTACACCTTC. Protein sequence: CASSPPWDGGYGYTF.

A few counts support this clonotype. This chain joins TRBV7-2 and TRBJ2-3; TRBD2 agrees at 10 bases. Per the germline V gene, CDR1 is SGHTA and CDR2 is FQGNSA. The CDR3 consists of 15 residues. J lost 8 bases, V lost 3 bases, and 8 bases had no gene match. The CDR3 DNA follows: TGTGCCAGCAGCTTCGGCAGCGGGGGGGCCGGTACGCAGTATTTT. Translating it yields CASSFGSGGAGTQYF.